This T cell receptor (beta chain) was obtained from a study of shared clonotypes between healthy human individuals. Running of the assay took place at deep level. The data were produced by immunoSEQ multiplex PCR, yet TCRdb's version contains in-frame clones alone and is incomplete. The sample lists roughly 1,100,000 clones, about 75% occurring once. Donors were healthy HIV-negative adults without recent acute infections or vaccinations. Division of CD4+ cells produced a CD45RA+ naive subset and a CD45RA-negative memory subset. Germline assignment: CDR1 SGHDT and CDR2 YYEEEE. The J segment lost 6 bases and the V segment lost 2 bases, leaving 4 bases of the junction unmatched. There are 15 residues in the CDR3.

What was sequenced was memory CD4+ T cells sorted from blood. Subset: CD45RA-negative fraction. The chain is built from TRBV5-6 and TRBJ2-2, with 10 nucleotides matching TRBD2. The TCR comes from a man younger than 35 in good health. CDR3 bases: TGTGCCAGCAGCTTAGGCCTAGCGGGAGCCGGGGAGCTGTTTTTT. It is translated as CASSLGLAGAGELFF.